In this sample, the clone carrying this TCR beta chain turned up a few times. Its specificity is unknown. The data derive from a study of beta chain features in type 1 diabetes. Of the isolated RNA, all was reverse transcribed, and so the sequenced material was expressed TCRB transcripts. Repertoires were generated with immunoSEQ multiplex PCR, while TCRdb's copy carries only in-frame clones and drops some. Here the sample spans around 340,000 clones, 7% to 10% being singletons. Germline CDR1 and CDR2: MDHEN and SYDVKM. The V end was cut by 7 bases, the J end by 5 bases, with 17 bases between. The CDR3 runs 14 residues. In all sorted populations, purity surpassed 95%. Regarding the study as a whole: In the patient group, naive, central memory and Treg TCRB repertoires seemed more alike than in the healthy donor group. Type 1 diabetes patients had moderately but significantly shorter TCRB CDR3s in all four CD4+ subsets.

The sample was central memory CD4+ T cells from blood. The chain employs TRBV28 and TRBJ2-5; D is undetermined. This receptor was obtained from a man younger than 45 with type 1 diabetes. In DNA, the CDR3 is TGTGCCAGCATGGCGCACTCGGGTCTGGAGACCCAGTACTTC. It translates to CASMAHSGLETQYF.